This T cell receptor beta chain was obtained from a study of cytomegalovirus exposure and HLA in healthy donors. Across the study: The approximately 120 validation repertoires, a later analysis reported, used the same platform as the roughly 650 repertoires from the first cohort.

The CDR3 sequence is 16 residues long. The ends were cut back, 2 bases at V and 2 bases at J, with 15 bases in the middle. Per germline, CDR1 MDHEN and CDR2 SYDVKM. The table came from immunoSEQ multiplex PCR; TCRdb's copy has only in-frame clones and leaves some out. The table records roughly 260,000 clones, about 90% of them present only once. In the case of this clone: Its antigen is not known.

The roughly 120-subject validation cohort, separate from the 666-subject first cohort, included the donors. Study-wide results and limits: Cytomegalovirus status, reportedly, was diagnosed with high specificity and sensitivity by the classifier. Across donors, most TCRs were seen rarely, yet some public ones were widespread.

The sequencing input was PBMCs. This clonotype was obtained from a woman under 30 in good health and CMV-seronegative. The rearrangement joins TRBV28 to TRBJ1-2; a possible D gene is TRBD1 (6 bases). Here the CDR3 reads CASSLNLGQSNYGYTF. In DNA form, the CDR3 reads TGTGCCAGCAGTTTAAACCTGGGACAATCAAACTATGGCTACACCTTC.